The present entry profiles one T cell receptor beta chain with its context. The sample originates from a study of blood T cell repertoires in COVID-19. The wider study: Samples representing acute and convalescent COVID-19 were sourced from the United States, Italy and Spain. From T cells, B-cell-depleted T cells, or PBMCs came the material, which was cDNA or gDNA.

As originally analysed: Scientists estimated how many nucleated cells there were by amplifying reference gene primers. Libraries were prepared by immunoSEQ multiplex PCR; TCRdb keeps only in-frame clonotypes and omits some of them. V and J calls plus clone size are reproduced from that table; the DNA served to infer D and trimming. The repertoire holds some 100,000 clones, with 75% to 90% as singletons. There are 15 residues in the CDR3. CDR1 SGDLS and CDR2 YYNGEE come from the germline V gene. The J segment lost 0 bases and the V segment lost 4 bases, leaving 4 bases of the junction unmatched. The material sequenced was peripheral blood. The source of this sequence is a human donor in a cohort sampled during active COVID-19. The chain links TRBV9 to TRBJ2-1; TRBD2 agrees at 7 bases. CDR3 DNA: TGTGCCAGCAGCCTCAGCGGGGCCTCCTACAATGAGCAGTTCTTC. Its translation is CASSLSGASYNEQFF.